What follows is one T cell receptor (beta chain) and its context. The data were produced by immunoSEQ multiplex PCR, yet TCRdb's version contains in-frame clones alone and is incomplete. The sample holds about 1.5 million clones, 98% seen once. These data are taken from a study of shared clonotypes between healthy human individuals. This CDR3 spans 14 amino acids. This TCR derives from a man aged 25-45 years in good health. The chain links TRBV1 to TRBJ2-7; the table's D call, TRBD2, has no DNA check behind it. TRBV1 has pseudogene status. The sample comprised naive CD4+ T cells sorted from blood. Stated subset: CD45RA+ positively selected. The CDR3 sequence is CTSSQEDGTYEQYF. Here the CDR3 DNA reads TGCACCAGCAGCCAAGAGGACGGGACCTACGAGCAGTACTTC.